The 26 T cell receptor beta chains listed next were all sequenced from one sample in a study of T-cell memory formation after mild COVID-19. TCRdb redid the calling of the 5' RACE reads with MiXCR, one entry per CDR3 protein. The data contain about 390,000 distinct CDR3 sequences, approximately 15% of them singletons. The material sequenced was PBMCs or a T cell subset sorted from them (not recorded which). All receptors derive from a young man who had mild COVID-19 (a few samples of this study predate the infection). Cell type and time point are not known.

V gene TRBV4-1 combines with J gene TRBJ2-3; 11 nucleotides agree with TRBD2. The CDR3 has 16 residues. Germline-derived CDR1 and CDR2 are MGHRA and YSYEKL. V was clipped by 4 bases and J by 5 bases; unmatched bases: 8. The DNA for the CDR3 is TGCGCCAGCAGCCTCTTTAGCGGGGGGGTTGAAGATACGCAGTATTTT. It translates to CASSLFSGGVEDTQYF.

On this clonotype: A junction boundary mismatches the germline segment, possibly from a read error. V usage is TRBV5-5 and J usage is TRBJ2-5; TRBD1 aligns across 9 bases. Germline CDR1 reads SGHKS; CDR2 reads YYEKEE (reference sequence). The CDR3 runs to 14 residues. The chain's CDR3 is CASDGDRAAETKYF. The CDR3 nucleotides are TGTGCCAGCGACGGGGACAGGGCGGCAGAGACCAAGTACTTC.

This chain joins TRBV5-4 and TRBJ2-3; tentatively, D is TRBD2 (6 bases). Trimming stripped 4 bases from V and 2 bases from J, with 20 bases between. In germline, CDR1 is SGHNT, CDR2 YYREEE (reference sequence). There are 17 residues in the CDR3. The CDR3 DNA follows: TGTGCCAGCAGCCCATCCTCCCTAGCGTTGATCACAGATACGCAGTATTTT. Amino acid sequence: CASSPSSLALITDTQYF.

This clonotype was detected a few times. This chain joins TRBV12-3 or TRBV12-4 and TRBJ2-5; D is tentatively TRBD1 or TRBD2 (5 bases each). Deletions cut 8 bases from V and 4 bases from J, with 17 bases between. The CDR3 runs 14 residues. The CDR3 loop reads CASCPGQDLETQYF. The CDR3 DNA sequence: TGTGCCAGCTGCCCGGGGCAGGATCTAGAGACCCAGTACTTC.

This clonotype came up a few times. V is TRBV2 and J is TRBJ2-7, with 8 bases that match TRBD1. The V gene end was trimmed by 1 base and the J gene end by 4 bases; junction bases not matched to a gene: 6. The CDR3 spans 15 residues. CDR1 SNHLY and CDR2 FYNNEI come from the germline V gene. The CDR3 sequence is CASSEGTGLYYEQYF. The DNA of the CDR3 is TGTGCCAGCAGTGAAGGGACAGGGCTATATTACGAGCAGTACTTC.

The chain links TRBV7-3 to TRBJ2-1; 9 bases fit TRBD2. Germline V gene sequence: CDR1 SGHTA, CDR2 FQGTGA. V lost 4 bases, J lost 6 bases, and 10 bases stayed unmatched. The CDR3 runs 16 residues. The CDR3 is CASSSDPSGGINEQFF. Here the CDR3 DNA reads TGTGCCAGCAGCTCAGATCCGAGCGGGGGGATCAATGAGCAGTTCTTC.

V gene TRBV3-1 combines with J gene TRBJ1-2; TRBD1 matches 7 bases. The J segment lost 6 bases and the V segment lost 4 bases, leaving 11 bases of the junction unmatched. CDR3 length: 15 residues. Germline V gene data show CDR1 as LGHDT and CDR2 as YNNKEL (reference sequence). The CDR3 nucleotides are TGTGCCAGCAGCCTTCCAGGACAGGAATTTAATGGCTACACCTTC. Translating gives CASSLPGQEFNGYTF.

This clonotype was detected ten times or more. The chain recombines TRBV5-1 with TRBJ2-1; 12 bases fit TRBD2. The CDR3 contains 14 residues. Trimming at V came to 7 bases and at J to 5 bases, leaving 4 bases not matched to a gene. From germline, CDR1 is SGHRS and CDR2 YFSETQ. For the CDR3, the DNA is TGCGCCAGCCGGACTAGCGGGGCAAACAATGAGCAGTTCTTC. Amino acid sequence: CASRTSGANNEQFF. The full variable domain, rest sourced from reference TRBV5-1 and TRBJ2-1, is KAGVTQTPRYLIKTRGQQVTLSCSPISGHRSVSWYQQTPGQGLQFLFEYFSETQRNKGNFPGRFSGRQFSNSRSEMNVSTLELGDSALYLCASRTSGANNEQFFGPGTRLTVL.

The chain is built from TRBV4-3 and TRBJ1-1; D possibly corresponds to TRBD1 (5 bases). CDR1 is LGHNA and CDR2 is YSLEER in the germline V gene. This CDR3 has 13 amino acids. Trimming took 1 base from V and 8 from J, leaving 11 bases between them. CDR3 region: CASSQARREEAFF. Written as DNA, the CDR3 is TGCGCCAGCAGCCAAGCCCGCAGGGAAGAAGCTTTCTTT.

The chain combines TRBV4-3 with TRBJ2-3; D unclear. V lost 0 bases and J lost 0, with 7 bases in between. Germline V gene lookup returns CDR1 LGHNA and CDR2 YSLEER. The CDR3 has 15 residues. CDR3 loop: CASSQERRSTDTQYF. Here the CDR3 DNA reads TGCGCCAGCAGCCAAGAGAGAAGAAGCACAGATACGCAGTATTTT.

This clonotype came up a few times. This sequence joins TRBV20-1 and TRBJ1-3; D is possibly TRBD1 (5 bases). The CDR3 extends over 14 amino acids. Germline assignment: CDR1 DFQATT and CDR2 SNEGSKA (reference sequence). V lost 1 base and J 4 bases, leaving 11 bases between the germline ends. In DNA form, the CDR3 reads TGCAGTGCTAGAGTTGGGGGATCCGGAAACACCATATATTTT. Encoded protein: CSARVGGSGNTIYF.

This chain connects TRBV20-1 to TRBJ2-3; D is unclear. V lost 3 bases and J 4 bases, leaving 14 bases between the germline ends. CDR1 and CDR2 from the germline V gene are DFQATT and SNEGSKA (reference sequence). This CDR3 contains 14 residues. CDR3 amino acids: CSASGTPVPDTQYF. In nucleotides, the CDR3 is TGCAGTGCTAGTGGAACACCGGTGCCAGATACGCAGTATTTT.

The table lists this clonotype with many counts. The genes are TRBV7-2 and TRBJ1-5; D is unclear. The germline V gene has CDR1 SGHTA and CDR2 FQGNSA. CDR3 size: 12 residues. Trimming took 5 bases from V and 11 from J, leaving 13 bases between them. The CDR3, as DNA: TGTGCCAGCAGCCCCCTTCTAGGGACCCAGCATTTT. This codes for CASSPLLGTQHF.

This clonotype was recorded a few times. The chain uses TRBV15 and TRBJ2-7; D is unresolved. Germline CDR1 reads LNHNV; CDR2 reads YYDKDF (reference sequence). The CDR3 contains 15 residues. V gave up 0 bases and J gave up 4 bases, with 13 bases separating them. The CDR3, as DNA: TGTGCCACCAGCAGAGATCCTGAGAACTTGTACGAGCAGTACTTC. Translating gives CATSRDPENLYEQYF.

This rearrangement joins TRBV11-2 to TRBJ2-2, with D perhaps matching TRBD2 (5 bases). Germline V gene lookup returns CDR1 SGHAT and CDR2 FQNNGV. CDR3 length equals 16 residues. Between the trimmed V and J ends, which lost 0 bases and 3 bases, there was a span of 11 bases. The CDR3 region is CASSLDFSRDTGELFF. The DNA of the CDR3 is TGTGCCAGCAGCTTAGATTTTTCGAGGGACACCGGGGAGCTGTTTTTT.

The genes are TRBV9 and TRBJ2-5, with TRBD1 matching 9 bases. With 3 bases clipped from V and 5 bases from J, the junction kept 14 bases outside the gene matches. The CDR3 loop spans 17 amino acids. Looked up from germline, CDR1 is SGDLS and CDR2 is YYNGEE. The chain's CDR3 is CASSGGGTGGSKETQYF. The CDR3 DNA is TGTGCCAGCAGCGGCGGAGGAACAGGGGGCTCTAAGGAGACCCAGTACTTC.

This clonotype was counted between two and nine times. The chain is built from TRBV29-1 and TRBJ2-5; D is possibly TRBD1 or TRBD2 (6 bases each). Germline V gene data show CDR1 as SQVTM and CDR2 as ANQGSEA. V gave up 5 bases and J gave up 5 bases, with 21 bases separating them. CDR3 length: 15 amino acids. The CDR3 spells CSVRWGAVGTETQYF. CDR3 bases: TGCAGCGTTCGCTGGGGGGCGGTCGGTACCGAGACCCAGTACTTC.

The sample holds a few counts of this clonotype. The chain combines TRBV15 with TRBJ2-5, with 10 bases aligning to TRBD1. The CDR3 is 16 amino acids. The J segment lost 5 bases and the V segment lost 5 bases, leaving 11 bases of the junction unmatched. Germline V gives CDR1 LNHNV, CDR2 YYDKDF (reference sequence). The CDR3 DNA reads as TGTGCCACCAGCGAGGCCGGGACAGGGGTGGTGGAGACCCAGTACTTC. Protein sequence: CATSEAGTGVVETQYF.

In its sample, this clonotype was seen a few times. The genes are TRBV5-1 and TRBJ2-1, with 8 bases aligning to TRBD1. The CDR3 contains 15 residues. After removal of 4 bases from V and 7 bases from J, the junction contained 10 bases not matched to a gene. Germline CDR1 and CDR2: SGHRS and YFSETQ. The CDR3 region has the DNA TGCGCCAGCAGCCGGACAGGGCCACCTTGGAATGAGCAGTTCTTC. Its translation: CASSRTGPPWNEQFF.

This clonotype was counted a few times. The chain joins TRBV20-1 to TRBJ2-3; D is unresolved. This CDR3 is built from 13 residues. Looked up from germline, CDR1 is DFQATT and CDR2 is SNEGSKA (reference sequence). Trimming pared 1 base from V and 1 base from J, leaving 6 bases between. This CDR3 is CSARAPGTDTQYF. The DNA for the CDR3 is TGCAGTGCTAGAGCCCCAGGCACAGATACGCAGTATTTT.

The chain combines TRBV6-2 or TRBV6-3 with TRBJ2-7, with D tentatively TRBD2 (6 bases). The ends were cut back, 1 base at V and 7 bases at J, with 11 bases in the middle. This CDR3 comprises 13 residues. CDR1 MNHEY and CDR2 SVGEGT come from the germline V gene. CDR3 sequence: CASSYLGGSEQYV. CDR3 DNA: TGTGCCAGCAGTTACTTGGGGGGATCTGAGCAGTACGTC.

This clonotype has only a few counts. The chain has TRBV11-2 and TRBJ1-4, with D perhaps matching TRBD1 (5 bases). CDR3 length equals 17 residues. Between the trimmed V and J ends, which lost 4 bases and 3 bases, there was a span of 18 bases. CDR1 and CDR2 from the germline V gene are SGHAT and FQNNGV. CDR3: CASSSPPQGSSNEKLFF. CDR3 bases: TGTGCCAGCAGCTCCCCACCCCAGGGATCATCTAATGAAAAACTGTTTTTT.

The table lists this clonotype with a few counts. This chain uses TRBV29-1 with TRBJ1-1; possible D gene TRBD1, 6 bases. The CDR3 covers 13 residues. V lost 8 bases, J lost 1 base, and 14 bases lay in between. CDR1 is SQVTM and CDR2 is ANQGSEA in the germline V gene. CDR3 region: CSTVQGSNTEAFF. Here the CDR3 DNA reads TGCAGCACCGTACAGGGTTCGAACACTGAAGCTTTCTTT.

This clonotype has just a few counts. The J gene is TRBJ1-4, the V gene TRBV7-2, with TRBD1 matching 10 bases. Germline CDR1 reads SGHTA; CDR2 reads FQGNSA. V trimming: 3 bases; J trimming: 10 bases; junction bases outside the gene matches: 8. The CDR3 sequence is 15 residues long. This CDR3 reads CASSFLGTGERKLFF. DNA for the CDR3: TGTGCCAGCAGCTTTTTAGGGACAGGGGAGAGAAAACTGTTTTTT.

The rearrangement uses TRBV7-8 and TRBJ2-5, with 11 bases that match TRBD2. The CDR3 is made up of 15 amino acids. With V trimmed by 3 bases and J by 5 bases, 5 bases remained unmatched. CDR1 is SGHVS and CDR2 is FQNEAQ in the germline V gene. DNA for the CDR3: TGTGCCAGCAGCTTGGGACTAGCGGTTCTTGAGACCCAGTACTTC. This gives the protein CASSLGLAVLETQYF.

This clonotype was recorded many times. The chain couples TRBV5-5 to TRBJ1-3; no definite D call. CDR3 length: 14 amino acids. Germline CDR1 and CDR2: SGHKS and YYEKEE (reference sequence). Trimming pared 3 bases from V and 0 bases from J, leaving 7 bases between. The CDR3 region has the DNA TGTGCCAGCAGCTACAGCGGCTCTGGAAACACCATATATTTT. The encoded protein is CASSYSGSGNTIYF.